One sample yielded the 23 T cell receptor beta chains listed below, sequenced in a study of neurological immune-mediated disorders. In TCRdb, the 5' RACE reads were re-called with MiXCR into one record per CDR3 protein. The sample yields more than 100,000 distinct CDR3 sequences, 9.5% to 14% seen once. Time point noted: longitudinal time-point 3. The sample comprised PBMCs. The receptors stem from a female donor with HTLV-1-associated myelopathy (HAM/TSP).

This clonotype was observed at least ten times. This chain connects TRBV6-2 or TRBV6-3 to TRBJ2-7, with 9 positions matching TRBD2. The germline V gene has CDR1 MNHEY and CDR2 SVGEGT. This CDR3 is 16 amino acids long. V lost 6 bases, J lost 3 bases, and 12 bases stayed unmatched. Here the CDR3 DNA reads TGTGCCAGCAGCGCGAGCGGGGGGCTAGGGGACTACGAGCAGTACTTC. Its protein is CASSASGGLGDYEQYF.

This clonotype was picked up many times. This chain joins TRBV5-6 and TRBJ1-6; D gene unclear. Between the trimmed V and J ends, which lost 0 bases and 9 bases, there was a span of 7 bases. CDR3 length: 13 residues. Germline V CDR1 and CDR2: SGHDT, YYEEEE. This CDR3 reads CASSLGRSSPLHF. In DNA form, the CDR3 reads TGTGCCAGCAGCTTGGGGAGGAGTTCACCCCTCCACTTT.

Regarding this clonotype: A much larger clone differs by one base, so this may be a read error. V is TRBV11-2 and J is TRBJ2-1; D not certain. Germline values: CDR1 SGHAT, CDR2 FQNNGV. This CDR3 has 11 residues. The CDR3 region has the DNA TGTGCCAGCAGCTTGACAAGTGAGCAGTTATTC. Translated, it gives CASSLTSEQLF.

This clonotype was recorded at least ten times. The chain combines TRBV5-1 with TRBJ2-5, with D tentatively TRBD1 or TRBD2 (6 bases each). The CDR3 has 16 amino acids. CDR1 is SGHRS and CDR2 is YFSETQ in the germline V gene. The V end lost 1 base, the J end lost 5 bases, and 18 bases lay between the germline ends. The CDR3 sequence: CASSLYGGDRQETQYF. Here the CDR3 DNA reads TGCGCCAGCAGCTTGTACGGGGGCGACCGCCAGGAGACCCAGTACTTC.

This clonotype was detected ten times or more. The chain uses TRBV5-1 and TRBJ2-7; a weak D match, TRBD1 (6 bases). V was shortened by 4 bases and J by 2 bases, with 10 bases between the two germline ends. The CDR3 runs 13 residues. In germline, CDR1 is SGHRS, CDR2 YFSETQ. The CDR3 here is CASSVTGPYEQYF. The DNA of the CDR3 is TGCGCCAGCAGCGTGACAGGACCCTACGAGCAGTACTTC.

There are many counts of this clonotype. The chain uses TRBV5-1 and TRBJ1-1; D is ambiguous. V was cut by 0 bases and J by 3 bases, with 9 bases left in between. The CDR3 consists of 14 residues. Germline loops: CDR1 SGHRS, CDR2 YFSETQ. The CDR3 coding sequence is TGCGCCAGCAGCTTGGCTTCGTGGGACACTGAAGCTTTCTTT. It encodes CASSLASWDTEAFF. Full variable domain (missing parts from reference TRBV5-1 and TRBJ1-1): KAGVTQTPRYLIKTRGQQVTLSCSPISGHRSVSWYQQTPGQGLQFLFEYFSETQRNKGNFPGRFSGRQFSNSRSEMNVSTLELGDSALYLCASSLASWDTEAFFGQGTRLTVV.

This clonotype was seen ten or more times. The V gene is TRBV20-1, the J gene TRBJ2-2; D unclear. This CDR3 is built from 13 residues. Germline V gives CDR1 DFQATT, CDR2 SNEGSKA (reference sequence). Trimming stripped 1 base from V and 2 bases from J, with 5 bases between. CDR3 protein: CSARGQNTGELFF. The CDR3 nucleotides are TGCAGTGCTAGAGGGCAAAACACCGGGGAGCTGTTTTTT.

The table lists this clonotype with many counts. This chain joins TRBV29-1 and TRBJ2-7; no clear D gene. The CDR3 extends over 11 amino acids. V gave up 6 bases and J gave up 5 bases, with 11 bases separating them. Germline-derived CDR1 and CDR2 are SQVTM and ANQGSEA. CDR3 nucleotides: TGCAGCGTAAGGACGCGCAACGAGCAGTACTTC. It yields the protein CSVRTRNEQYF.

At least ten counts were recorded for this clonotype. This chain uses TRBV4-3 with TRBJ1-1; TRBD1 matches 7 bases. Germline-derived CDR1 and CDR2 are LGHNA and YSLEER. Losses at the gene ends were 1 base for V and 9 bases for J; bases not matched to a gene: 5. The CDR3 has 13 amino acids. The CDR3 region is CASSQGGDSKAFF. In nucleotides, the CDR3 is TGCGCCAGCAGCCAAGGAGGGGACAGTAAAGCTTTCTTT.

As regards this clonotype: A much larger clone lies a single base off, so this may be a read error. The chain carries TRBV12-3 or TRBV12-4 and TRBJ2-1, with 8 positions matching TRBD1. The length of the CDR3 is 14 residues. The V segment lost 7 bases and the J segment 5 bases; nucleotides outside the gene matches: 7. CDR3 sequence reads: CASKRDRWNNEQFF. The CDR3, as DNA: TGTGCCAGCAAACGGGACAGGTGGAACAATGAGCAGTTCTTC.

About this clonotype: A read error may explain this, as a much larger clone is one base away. In DNA, the CDR3 is TGTGCCAGCAGCACCGGACAGGGGTATTTCACTGAAGCTTTCTTT. Amino acids: CASSTGQGYFTEAFF. V is TRBV9 and J is TRBJ1-1; 9 nucleotides align to TRBD1. The CDR3 length is 15 residues. With 4 bases clipped from V and 4 bases from J, the junction kept 8 bases outside the gene matches. The germline CDR1 and CDR2 sequences are SGDLS and YYNGEE.

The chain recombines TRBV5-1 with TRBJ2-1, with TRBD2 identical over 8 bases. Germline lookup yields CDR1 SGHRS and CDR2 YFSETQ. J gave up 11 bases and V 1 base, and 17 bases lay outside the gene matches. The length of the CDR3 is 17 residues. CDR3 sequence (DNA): TGCGCCAGCAGCTTGATGCCTAGCGGGCTCAATGTGAATCAGCAGTTCTTC. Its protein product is CASSLMPSGLNVNQQFF.

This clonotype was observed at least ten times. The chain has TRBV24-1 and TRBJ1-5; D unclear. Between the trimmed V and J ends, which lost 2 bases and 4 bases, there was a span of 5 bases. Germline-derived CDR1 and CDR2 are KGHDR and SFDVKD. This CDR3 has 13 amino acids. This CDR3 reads CATSDSGNQPQHF. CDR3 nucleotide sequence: TGTGCCACCAGTGATTCGGGGAATCAGCCCCAGCATTTT.

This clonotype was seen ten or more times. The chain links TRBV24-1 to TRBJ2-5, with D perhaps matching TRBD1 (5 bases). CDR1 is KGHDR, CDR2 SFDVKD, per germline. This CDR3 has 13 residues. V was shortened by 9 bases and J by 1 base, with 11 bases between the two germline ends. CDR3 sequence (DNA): TGTGCCACCGGATGGGGCGCCCAAGAGACCCAGTACTTC. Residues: CATGWGAQETQYF.

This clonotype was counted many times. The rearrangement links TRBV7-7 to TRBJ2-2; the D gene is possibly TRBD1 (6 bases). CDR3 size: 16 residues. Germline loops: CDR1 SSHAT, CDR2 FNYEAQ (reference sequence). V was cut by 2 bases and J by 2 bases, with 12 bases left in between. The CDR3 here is CASSLWAGTNTGELFF. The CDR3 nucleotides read TGTGCCAGCAGCTTATGGGCAGGGACAAACACCGGGGAGCTGTTTTTT.

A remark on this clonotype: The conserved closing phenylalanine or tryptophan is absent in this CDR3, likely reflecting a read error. This CDR3 reads CASSFGGGGVEQFL. In DNA form, the CDR3 reads TGTGCCAGCAGCTTCGGCGGGGGGGGGGTTGAACAGTTCTTA. The chain uses TRBV7-8 and TRBJ2-1; 9 positions match TRBD2. After removal of 3 bases from V and 13 bases from J, the junction contained 10 bases not matched to a gene. CDR3 length equals 14 residues. Germline CDR1 is SGHVS and CDR2 is FQNEAQ.

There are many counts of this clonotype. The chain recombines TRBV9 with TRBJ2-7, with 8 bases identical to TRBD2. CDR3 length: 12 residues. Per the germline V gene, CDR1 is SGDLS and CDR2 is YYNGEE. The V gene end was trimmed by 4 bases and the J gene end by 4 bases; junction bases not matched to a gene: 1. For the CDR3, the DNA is TGTGCCAGCAGCCAGCGGGGGTACGAGCAGTACTTC. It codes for CASSQRGYEQYF.

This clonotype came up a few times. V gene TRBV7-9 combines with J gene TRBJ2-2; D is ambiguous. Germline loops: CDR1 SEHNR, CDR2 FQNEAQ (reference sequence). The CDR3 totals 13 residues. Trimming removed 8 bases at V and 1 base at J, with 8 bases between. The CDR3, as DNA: TGTGCCAGCCGACACGAGAACACCGGGGAGCTGTTTTTT. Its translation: CASRHENTGELFF.

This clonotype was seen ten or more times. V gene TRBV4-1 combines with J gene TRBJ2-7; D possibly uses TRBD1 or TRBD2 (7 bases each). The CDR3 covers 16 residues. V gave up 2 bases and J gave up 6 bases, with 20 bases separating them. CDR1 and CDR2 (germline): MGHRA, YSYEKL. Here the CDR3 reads CASSQNGGRGRAEQYF. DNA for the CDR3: TGCGCCAGCAGCCAAAACGGAGGGAGGGGGCGGGCCGAGCAGTACTTC.

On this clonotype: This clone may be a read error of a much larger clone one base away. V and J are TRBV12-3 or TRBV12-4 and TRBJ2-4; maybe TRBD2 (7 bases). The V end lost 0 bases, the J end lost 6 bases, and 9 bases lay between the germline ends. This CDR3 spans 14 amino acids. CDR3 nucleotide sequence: TGTGCCAGCAGTTTAGCGGGGGGGCCAAACATTCAGTACTTC. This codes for CASSLAGGPNIQYF.

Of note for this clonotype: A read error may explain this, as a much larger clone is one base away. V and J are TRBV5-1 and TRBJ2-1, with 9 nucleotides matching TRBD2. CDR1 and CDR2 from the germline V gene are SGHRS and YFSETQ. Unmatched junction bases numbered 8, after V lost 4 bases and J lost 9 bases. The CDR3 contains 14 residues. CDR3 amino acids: CASSRTSVGAEQFF. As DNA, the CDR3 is TGCGCCAGCAGCAGGACTAGCGTGGGTGCTGAGCAGTTCTTC.

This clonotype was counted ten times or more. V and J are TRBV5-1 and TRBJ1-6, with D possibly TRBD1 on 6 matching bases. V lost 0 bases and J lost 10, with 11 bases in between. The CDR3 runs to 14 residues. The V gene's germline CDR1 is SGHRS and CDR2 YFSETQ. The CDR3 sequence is CASSLDRARSPLHF. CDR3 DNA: TGCGCCAGCAGCTTGGACAGGGCAAGATCACCCCTCCACTTT.

The CDR3: CASSAREDGYNEQFF. In nucleotides, the CDR3 is TGCGCCAGCAGCGCCAGAGAGGACGGGTACAATGAGCAGTTCTTC. The J gene is TRBJ2-1, the V gene TRBV5-1; no reliable D call. V lost 4 bases and J lost 4, with 15 bases in between. CDR3 length equals 15 residues. Germline CDR1 is SGHRS and CDR2 is YFSETQ.